This TCR beta chain was documented in a study of identical twins. Whole-study findings and limits: Out-of-frame alpha sequences shared by twins were enriched for low generation probability. Potential partial confounding of zero-insertion analyses by invariant MAIT and iNKT cells was noted. Out-of-frame TCR alpha sharing observed in monozygotic twins exceeded model estimates.

This clonotype was recorded at least ten times. As yet, its antigen is unknown. CDR3 length equals 15 residues. Germline V gene lookup returns CDR1 LGHNA and CDR2 YSLEER. Unmatched junction bases numbered 14, after V lost 0 bases and J lost 14 bases. TCRdb used MiXCR to reprocess the 5' RACE reads, holding one entry per CDR3 protein. The repertoire holds approximately 690,000 distinct CDR3 sequences, with less than 7% as singletons. Each donor was a healthy Caucasian. This clonotype originated in a man between 18 and 35 years old in good health. Sample: naive T cells sorted from blood. The rearrangement joins TRBV4-3 to TRBJ2-3; TRBD2 agrees at 7 bases. CDR3 sequence (DNA): TGCGCCAGCAGCCAAGATATGCCAGGTGGGAGGGGCCGGTATTTT. This translates into CASSQDMPGGRGRYF.